The sequence of this T cell receptor (beta chain) was determined in a study of cytomegalovirus exposure and HLA in healthy donors. This CDR3 spans 13 amino acids. Germline V CDR1 and CDR2: MNHNS, SASEGT. V lost 2 bases, J lost 4 bases, and 8 bases lay in between. The repertoire was sequenced with immunoSEQ multiplex PCR; TCRdb's copy has only in-frame clones and lacks some. This sample has 95,000 to 120,000 clones, with roughly 88% found just once. The specimen sequenced was PBMCs. This clonotype originated in a woman aged 18-29 years in good health and CMV-seronegative. The genes are TRBV6-1 and TRBJ1-2; D remains unclear. CDR3 sequence: CASSESWAYGYTF. In DNA form, the CDR3 reads TGTGCCAGCAGTGAATCCTGGGCCTATGGCTACACCTTC.